This T cell receptor (beta chain) was recorded in a study of blood T cell repertoires in COVID-19. As for the study in general: T cells, B-cell-depleted T cells, or PBMCs provided the cDNA or gDNA that served as material.

Some clones are missing from TCRdb's copy, which holds only in-frame ones; the method was immunoSEQ multiplex PCR. The data contain some 300,000 clones, roughly 89% of them singletons. This receptor was identified in a woman between 25 and 40 years old with COVID-19, enrolled during active disease. Material: peripheral blood.

The CDR3 sequence: CASSESTVLNTEAFF. CDR3 DNA: TGTGCCAGCAGTGAGTCGACAGTATTAAACACTGAAGCTTTCTTT. The V gene is TRBV28, the J gene TRBJ1-1; perhaps TRBD1 as D (5 bases). Trimming took off 5 bases at V and 2 bases at J, with 15 bases between the two ends. CDR1 and CDR2 from the germline V gene are MDHEN and SYDVKM. This CDR3 region has 15 residues.